Following are 19 T cell receptor beta chains from one sample sequenced in a study of blood T cells in healthy people across ages. The second PCR ran roughly 6 to 11 cycles with a sample-barcoded 5' primer and J-beta primers. MiXCR, applied by TCRdb to the 5' RACE reads, yields one record per CDR3 protein. Of about 1.6 million distinct CDR3 sequences listed, 30% to 40% were seen once; the top ten hold roughly 12%. Input material: blood. The receptor set was obtained from a young woman in good health.

The chain uses TRBV5-1 and TRBJ2-7, with TRBD1 matching 12 bases. Germline CDR1 reads SGHRS; CDR2 reads YFSETQ. This CDR3 has 15 residues. Losses at the gene ends were 0 bases for V and 6 bases for J; bases not matched to a gene: 4. CDR3 residues: CASSLEGTGGLEQYF. The CDR3 DNA is TGCGCCAGCAGCTTGGAAGGGACAGGGGGCCTCGAGCAGTACTTC.

This clonotype was counted only a few times. The chain joins TRBV27 to TRBJ1-2, with D maybe TRBD1 (5 bases). V was shortened by 3 bases and J by 5 bases, with 16 bases between the two germline ends. CDR1 is MNHEY, CDR2 SMNVEV, per germline (reference sequence). The CDR3 sequence is 15 residues long. The CDR3 DNA is TGTGCCAGCAGTTTGGCCCTGGGACGAGATTATGGCTACACCTTC. The encoded protein is CASSLALGRDYGYTF.

This clonotype has just a few counts. This chain uses TRBV29-1 with TRBJ2-5; D is undetermined. Per germline, CDR1 SQVTM and CDR2 ANQGSEA. The CDR3 has 14 amino acids. With 7 bases removed from V and 2 bases from J, the gap between germline ends came to 17 bases. The CDR3, as DNA: TGCAGCGCCGGCAACCCGTTTACGCAAGAGACCCAGTACTTC. Protein product: CSAGNPFTQETQYF.

This clonotype was picked up a small number of times. The chain couples TRBV5-1 to TRBJ2-5; TRBD2 aligns across 9 bases. CDR1 is SGHRS, CDR2 YFSETQ, per germline. V shed 2 bases, J shed 5 bases, and the junction held 16 bases outside the gene matches. This CDR3 is built from 18 residues. The CDR3: CASSLSPHGVAGEETQYF. DNA of the CDR3: TGCGCCAGCAGCTTAAGTCCCCATGGAGTAGCGGGAGAGGAGACCCAGTACTTC.

The chain is built from TRBV3-1 and TRBJ1-4, with D unresolved. V lost 2 bases, J lost 7 bases, and 5 bases lay in between. Germline lookup yields CDR1 LGHDT and CDR2 YNNKEL (reference sequence). This CDR3 region has 12 residues. CDR3 sequence: CASSQISEKLFF. The CDR3 bases are TGTGCCAGCAGCCAAATTAGTGAAAAACTGTTTTTT.

As regards this clonotype: The junction and the germline gene differ at one end; a read error may be behind it. V usage is TRBV4-2 and J usage is TRBJ1-1; TRBD1 matches at 7 bases. In germline, CDR1 is LGHNA, CDR2 YNFKEQ. The CDR3 spans 14 residues. The CDR3 spells CTSSQGGWSTEAFF. The CDR3, as DNA: TGTACCAGCAGCCAAGGGGGCTGGAGCACTGAAGCTTTCTTT.

To note about this clonotype: At one end, the junction sequence differs from germline, possibly due to a read error. The chain carries TRBV7-9 and TRBJ2-3, with D perhaps assigned TRBD1 or TRBD2 (5 bases each). The CDR3 runs 15 residues. Germline V gene sequence: CDR1 SEHNR, CDR2 FQNEAQ (reference sequence). The CDR3 is CAGSAGTRSTDTQYF. The CDR3 coding sequence is TGTGCCGGCAGCGCAGGGACCAGAAGCACAGATACGCAGTATTTT.

Note on this clonotype: A junction boundary mismatches the germline segment, possibly from a read error. The V and J genes are TRBV5-1 and TRBJ2-1; the D call may be TRBD1 or TRBD2 (6 bases each). Germline V gene lookup returns CDR1 SGHRS and CDR2 YFSETQ. The CDR3 covers 15 residues. In DNA form, the CDR3 reads TGCGCCAGCGGCTTAGGGGGGACCTCCCACAATGAGCAGTTCTTC. Translation gives CASGLGGTSHNEQFF. The full variable domain, with the rest looked up from reference TRBV5-1 and TRBJ2-1, is KAGVTQTPRYLIKTRGQQVTLSCSPISGHRSVSWYQQTPGQGLQFLFEYFSETQRNKGNFPGRFSGRQFSNSRSEMNVSTLELGDSALYLCASGLGGTSHNEQFFGPGTRLTVL.

J is TRBJ2-2 and V is TRBV6-4; 10 nucleotides align to TRBD1. Looked up from germline, CDR1 is MRHNA and CDR2 is SNTAGT. V lost 7 bases and J lost 7; bases outside the gene matches: 6. This CDR3 has 14 amino acids. Here the CDR3 reads CASTPTGGHGELFF. CDR3 coding DNA: TGTGCCAGCACTCCGACAGGGGGCCACGGGGAGCTGTTTTTT.

The chain recombines TRBV7-9 with TRBJ2-1; D is perhaps TRBD2 (5 bases). This CDR3 is built from 11 residues. Germline lookup yields CDR1 SEHNR and CDR2 FQNEAQ (reference sequence). V dropped 11 bases and J dropped 15 bases, with 20 bases sitting between them. The CDR3 loop reads CARDGAGVRFF. CDR3 DNA: TGTGCCCGTGACGGCGCGGGTGTGCGGTTCTTC.

This clonotype showed up just once. CDR3 nucleotide sequence: TGTGCCAGCAGCGTAGATGTTGGGGAAAAACTGTTTTTT. Amino acids: CASSVDVGEKLFF. The chain employs TRBV9 and TRBJ1-4; no reliable D call. V was shortened by 0 bases and J by 8 bases, with 8 bases between the two germline ends. The CDR3 is made up of 13 amino acids. Germline CDR1 is SGDLS and CDR2 is YYNGEE.

This clonotype occurred many times. The chain has TRBV7-3 and TRBJ1-1, with a possible D match to TRBD1 (6 bases). There are 13 residues in the CDR3. Germline lookup yields CDR1 SGHTA and CDR2 FQGTGA. Trimming took 3 bases from V and 4 from J, leaving 9 bases between them. The CDR3 protein is CASSLQGTTEAFF. CDR3 DNA: TGTGCCAGCAGCTTGCAGGGGACCACTGAAGCTTTCTTT.

The J gene is TRBJ2-5, the V gene TRBV20-1, with D uncertain. The J call is doubtful: the DNA matches TRBJ2-7 better. The CDR3 is 13 amino acids. Germline-derived CDR1 and CDR2 are DFQATT and SNEGSKA (reference sequence). DNA for the CDR3: TGCAGTGCCGCCAGGATGGTGGCCAACGAGCAGTACGTC. This gives the protein CSAARMVANEQYV.

The V gene is TRBV20-1, the J gene TRBJ1-2, with D possibly being TRBD1 (6 bases). CDR1 and CDR2 from the germline V gene are DFQATT and SNEGSKA (reference sequence). This CDR3 region has 14 residues. With 5 bases removed from V and 4 bases from J, the gap between germline ends came to 17 bases. The CDR3 region has the DNA TGCAGTGCTTTTTCGGGGGACATCCTCTATGGCTACACCTTC. This translates into CSAFSGDILYGYTF.

In regard to this clonotype: The CDR3 does not close with the conserved phenylalanine or tryptophan, likely indicating a read error. The V and J genes are TRBV6-5 and TRBJ2-7; 7 bases match TRBD2. This CDR3 region has 18 residues. Germline V CDR1 and CDR2: MNHEY, SVGAGI. The ends lost 0 bases at V and 3 bases at J; junction bases unmatched: 14. CDR3 in DNA: TGTGCCAGCAGTTACTCGACAAGCGGGAATATCAGAGACTACGAGCAGTACCTC. This translates into CASSYSTSGNIRDYEQYL.

V and J are TRBV9 and TRBJ2-7, with D maybe TRBD1 (7 bases). This CDR3 is 15 amino acids long. V dropped 3 bases and J dropped 0 bases, with 13 bases sitting between them. The germline V gene encodes CDR1 SGDLS and CDR2 YYNGEE. The CDR3 spells CASSGGDRSSYEQYF. Here the CDR3 DNA reads TGTGCCAGCAGCGGGGGGGACAGAAGCTCCTACGAGCAGTACTTC.

The chain joins TRBV7-9 to TRBJ2-3; no clear D gene. CDR1 is SEHNR, CDR2 FQNEAQ, per germline (reference sequence). The CDR3 runs to 14 residues. The V and J ends lost 6 bases and 1 base respectively, with 11 bases between them. DNA for the CDR3: TGTGCCAGCAGTTTTGCTTTGGGCACAGATACGCAGTATTTT. It specifies CASSFALGTDTQYF.

For this clonotype: A read error is likely, as this CDR3 ends without the conserved phenylalanine or tryptophan. The CDR3 reads CASSPPRGRSPGANVLTS. The CDR3 DNA is TGTGCCAGCTCACCACCGAGGGGCAGGTCCCCTGGGGCCAACGTCCTGACTTCC. The chain carries TRBV18 and TRBJ2-6; the D call may be TRBD1 or TRBD2 (5 bases each). Between the trimmed V and J ends, which lost 0 bases and 2 bases, there was a span of 14 bases. Germline V gives CDR1 KGHSH, CDR2 LQKENI. This CDR3 spans 18 amino acids.

This clonotype appeared many times. The rearrangement links TRBV29-1 to TRBJ2-3; D may be TRBD2 (5 bases). With 6 bases removed from V and 2 bases from J, the gap between germline ends came to 12 bases. The germline V gene has CDR1 SQVTM and CDR2 ANQGSEA. This CDR3 comprises 13 residues. CDR3 in DNA: TGCAGCGTGCGACTGGGAGTCACAGATACGCAGTATTTT. Translation: CSVRLGVTDTQYF.